These T cell receptor beta chains were read from a single sample in a study of cytomegalovirus exposure and HLA in healthy donors. Method: immunoSEQ multiplex PCR; TCRdb's copy keeps in-frame clones and lacks some. The repertoire shows 93,000 or so clones; the top ten hold about 3%. The sample taken for sequencing was PBMCs. The receptors were gathered from a man aged 40-55 years in good health and CMV-seronegative. The CDR3 runs from the conserved cysteine through the conserved F or W. A D gene is named only where the DNA matches it firmly.

TRBJ1-1,.,TRBV6-5,CASSPGGAGTEAFF,TGTGCCAGCAGCCCGGGGGGGGCTGGTACTGAAGCTTTCTTT
TRBJ2-5,.,TRBV19,CASTQQGGDGTQYF,TGTGCCAGTACCCAACAAGGGGGGGACGGGACCCAGTACTTC
TRBJ2-5,TRBD1,TRBV19,CASSRRTGGISQETQYF,TGTGCCAGTAGTCGGCGGACAGGGGGCATTTCTCAAGAGACCCAGTACTTC
TRBJ2-7,.,TRBV27,CASSPGTSGAQYF,TGTGCCAGCAGTCCCGGGACTTCGGGCGCGCAGTACTTC
TRBJ1-1,.,TRBV7-2,CASRSLIEPGRSNTEAFF,TGTGCCAGCAGGTCCTTGATCGAGCCCGGCAGGTCGAACACTGAAGCTTTCTTT
TRBJ1-4,.,TRBV2,CASSEAPGVLLTTTEKLFF,TGTGCCAGCAGTGAAGCCCCTGGAGTACTCCTAACAACTACTGAAAAACTGTTTTTT
TRBJ1-1,TRBD1,TRBV19,CASRITGPGGRTEAFF,TGTGCCAGTAGGATTACGGGGCCAGGGGGTAGGACTGAAGCTTTCTTT
TRBJ2-7,.,TRBV5-1,CASRTTGYSYEQYF,TGCGCCAGCAGGACTACGGGTTACTCCTACGAGCAGTACTTC
TRBJ2-7,.,TRBV6-1,CASSEGPTSYEQYF,TGTGCCAGCAGTGAAGGTCCCACTAGCTACGAGCAGTACTTC
TRBJ2-3,TRBD2,TRBV15,CATSGGLDGTDTQYF,TGTGCCACCAGCGGGGGACTAGACGGCACAGATACGCAGTATTTT
TRBJ1-2,.,TRBV30,CAWKLPGGGYTF,TGTGCCTGGAAACTGCCTGGAGGAGGCTACACCTTC
TRBJ2-1,.,TRBV14,CASSQDSGVNEQFF,TGTGCCAGCAGCCAAGATTCGGGGGTTAATGAGCAGTTCTTC
TRBJ2-1,TRBD1,TRBV7-2,CASSSDRGRHEQFF,TGTGCCAGCAGCTCGGACAGGGGGCGCCATGAGCAGTTCTTC
TRBJ1-1,TRBD1,TRBV15,CATSRDRGETEAFF,TGTGCCACCAGCAGGGACAGGGGTGAGACTGAAGCTTTCTTT
TRBJ1-2,.,TRBV6-6,CASSYSGRNYGYTF,TGTGCCAGCAGTTACTCGGGCAGGAACTATGGCTACACCTTC
TRBJ2-7,TRBD2,TRBV18,CASSPPGSGMINEQYF,TGTGCCAGCTCACCACCGGGGAGCGGGATGATCAACGAGCAGTACTTC
TRBJ1-1,TRBD1,TRBV7-2,CASRQRQGNTEAFF,TGTGCCAGCAGACAAAGACAGGGGAACACTGAAGCTTTCTTT
TRBJ1-1,.,TRBV7-2,CASSKEMNTEAFF,TGTGCCAGCAGCAAGGAGATGAACACTGAAGCTTTCTTT
TRBJ1-5,TRBD1,TRBV18,CASSPDRGAGNQPQHF,TGTGCCAGCTCACCTGACAGGGGAGCGGGCAATCAGCCCCAGCATTTT
TRBJ1-2,.,TRBV5-4,CAGSVQSGTPYGYTF,TGTGCCGGCAGCGTTCAATCGGGGACACCTTATGGCTACACCTTC
TRBJ2-1,.,TRBV27,CASIPLTGSSYNEQFF,TGTGCCAGCATCCCCCTTACGGGGAGCTCCTACAATGAGCAGTTCTTC
TRBJ1-2,.,TRBV6-1,CASSEAPRDGYTF,TGTGCCAGCAGTGAAGCCCCCAGGGATGGCTACACCTTC
TRBJ2-5,TRBD2,TRBV7-7,CASSSTGTSGRETQYF,TGTGCCAGCAGCTCAACCGGGACTAGCGGGCGGGAGACCCAGTACTTC
TRBJ2-2,.,TRBV10-3,CAISEDRHTGELFF,TGTGCCATCAGTGAGGACAGGCACACCGGGGAGCTGTTTTTT
TRBJ1-2,.,TRBV5-8,CASSPRGRGTNYGYTF,TGTGCCAGCAGCCCCAGGGGAAGGGGAACTAACTATGGCTACACCTTC
TRBJ1-2,.,TRBV19,CATSENYGYTF,TGTGCCACGTCGGAGAACTATGGCTACACCTTC
TRBJ1-1,.,TRBV6-1,CASRQQVNTEAFF,TGTGCCAGCAGGCAACAGGTTAACACTGAAGCTTTCTTT
TRBJ2-2,TRBD2,TRBV2,CASRALAGANTGELFF,TGTGCCAGCAGAGCACTAGCGGGGGCCAACACCGGGGAGCTGTTTTTT
TRBJ1-3,.,TRBV7-2,CASSGAGHLGNTIYF,TGTGCCAGCAGCGGAGCAGGACATCTTGGAAACACCATATATTTT
TRBJ2-1,TRBD2,TRBV11-3,CASSLDQTGTSVLNEQFF,TGTGCCAGCAGCTTAGACCAAACCGGGACTAGCGTTCTCAATGAGCAGTTCTTC
TRBJ2-2,TRBD1,TRBV5-6,CASSLIGGDTGELFF,TGTGCCAGCAGCTTGATAGGGGGCGACACCGGGGAGCTGTTTTTT
TRBJ1-5,.,TRBV19,CASSTMGNQPQHF,TGTGCCAGTAGTACTATGGGCAATCAGCCCCAGCATTTT
TRBJ2-7,TRBD2,TRBV7-2,CASSLSGLAGAHYEQYF,TGTGCCAGCAGCTTATCGGGGCTAGCGGGGGCCCACTACGAGCAGTACTTC
TRBJ2-1,TRBD2,TRBV4-1,CASSQGTSGHNEQFF,TGCGCCAGCAGCCAAGGGACTAGCGGACACAATGAGCAGTTCTTC
TRBJ1-4,.,TRBV7-2,CASSSARVANEKLFF,TGTGCCAGCAGCTCGGCCAGGGTTGCTAATGAAAAACTGTTTTTT
TRBJ2-3,.,TRBV5-6,CASSFLTTGSRDTQYF,TGTGCCAGCAGCTTCCTCACTACAGGGTCCCGAGATACGCAGTATTTT
TRBJ1-2,.,TRBV18,CASSARAWDYTF,TGTGCCAGCTCTGCCAGGGCTTGGGACTACACCTTC
TRBJ1-1,.,TRBV19,CASNFAGTEAFF,TGTGCCAGTAACTTTGCGGGCACTGAAGCTTTCTTT
TRBJ2-4,TRBD2,TRBV28,CASTSGLAKNIQYF,TGTGCCAGCACTAGCGGTTTAGCCAAAAACATTCAGTACTTC